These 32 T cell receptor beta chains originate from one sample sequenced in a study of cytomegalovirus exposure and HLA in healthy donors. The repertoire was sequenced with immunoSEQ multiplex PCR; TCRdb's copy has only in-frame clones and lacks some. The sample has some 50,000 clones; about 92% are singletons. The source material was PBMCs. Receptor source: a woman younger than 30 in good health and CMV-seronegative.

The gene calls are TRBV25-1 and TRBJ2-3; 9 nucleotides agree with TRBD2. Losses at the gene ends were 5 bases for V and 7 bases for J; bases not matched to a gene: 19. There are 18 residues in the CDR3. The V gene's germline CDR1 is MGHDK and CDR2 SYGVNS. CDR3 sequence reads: CASSPHRGNLAGLYTQYF. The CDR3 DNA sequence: TGTGCCAGCAGTCCTCATCGGGGGAATCTAGCGGGATTGTATACGCAGTATTTT.

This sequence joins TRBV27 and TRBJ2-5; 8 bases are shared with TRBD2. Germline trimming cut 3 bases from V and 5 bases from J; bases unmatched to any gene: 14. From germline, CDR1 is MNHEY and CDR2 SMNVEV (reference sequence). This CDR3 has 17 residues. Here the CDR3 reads CASSLSRTGGPVETQYF. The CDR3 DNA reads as TGTGCCAGCAGTTTGAGTCGGACGGGAGGGCCGGTGGAGACCCAGTACTTC.

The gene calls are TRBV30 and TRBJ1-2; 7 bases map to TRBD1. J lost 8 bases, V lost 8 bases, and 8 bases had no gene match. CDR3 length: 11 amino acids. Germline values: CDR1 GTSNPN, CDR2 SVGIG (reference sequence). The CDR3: CAGGTARGYTF. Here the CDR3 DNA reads TGTGCCGGAGGGACAGCCCGCGGCTACACCTTC.

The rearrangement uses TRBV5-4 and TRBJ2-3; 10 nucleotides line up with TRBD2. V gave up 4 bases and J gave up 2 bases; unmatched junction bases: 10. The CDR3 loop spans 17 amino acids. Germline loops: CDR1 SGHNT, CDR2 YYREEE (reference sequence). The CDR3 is CASSDTLLAGDTDTQYF. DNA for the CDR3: TGTGCCAGCAGCGACACCCTTCTAGCGGGAGACACAGATACGCAGTATTTT.

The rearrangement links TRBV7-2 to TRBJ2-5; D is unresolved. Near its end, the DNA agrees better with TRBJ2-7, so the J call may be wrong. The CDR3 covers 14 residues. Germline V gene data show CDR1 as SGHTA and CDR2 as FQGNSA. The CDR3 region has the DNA TGTGCCAGCAGCTCATTACAGAGAACCTACGAGCAGTACTTC. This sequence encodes CASSSLQRTYEQYF.

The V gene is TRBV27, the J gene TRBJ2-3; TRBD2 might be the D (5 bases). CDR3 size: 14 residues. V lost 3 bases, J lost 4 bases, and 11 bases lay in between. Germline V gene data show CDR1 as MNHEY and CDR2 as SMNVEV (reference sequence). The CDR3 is CASSFGRGSDTQYF. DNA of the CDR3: TGTGCCAGCAGTTTCGGTCGGGGTTCAGATACGCAGTATTTT.

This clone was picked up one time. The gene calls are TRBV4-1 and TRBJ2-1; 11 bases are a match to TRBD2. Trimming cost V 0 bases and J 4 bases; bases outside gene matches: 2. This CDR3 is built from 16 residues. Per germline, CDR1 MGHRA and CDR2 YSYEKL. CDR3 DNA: TGCGCCAGCAGCCAAGATCTAGCGGGGGGATACAATGAGCAGTTCTTC. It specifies CASSQDLAGGYNEQFF.

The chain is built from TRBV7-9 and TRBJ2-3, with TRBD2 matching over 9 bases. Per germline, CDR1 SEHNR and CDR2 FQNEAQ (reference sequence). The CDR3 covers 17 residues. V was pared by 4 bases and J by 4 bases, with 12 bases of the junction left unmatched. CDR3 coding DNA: TGTGCCAGCAGCTCGTACAAACTAGCGGGCGAGGCAGATACGCAGTATTTT. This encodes CASSSYKLAGEADTQYF.

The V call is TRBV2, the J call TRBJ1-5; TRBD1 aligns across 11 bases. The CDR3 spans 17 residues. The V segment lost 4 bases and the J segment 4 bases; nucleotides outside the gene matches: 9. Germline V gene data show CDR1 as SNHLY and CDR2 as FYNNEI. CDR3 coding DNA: TGTGCCAGCAGTGCTTTAGGACAGGGGGCAAATAATCAGCCCCAGCATTTT. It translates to CASSALGQGANNQPQHF.

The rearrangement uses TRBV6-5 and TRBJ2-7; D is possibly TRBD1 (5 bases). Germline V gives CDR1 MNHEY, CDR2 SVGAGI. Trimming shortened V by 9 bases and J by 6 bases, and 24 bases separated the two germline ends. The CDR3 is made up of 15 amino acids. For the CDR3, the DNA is TGTGCCAGTTCTCGTACAGGTTTGACGCCCCTCGAGCAGTACGTC. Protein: CASSRTGLTPLEQYV.

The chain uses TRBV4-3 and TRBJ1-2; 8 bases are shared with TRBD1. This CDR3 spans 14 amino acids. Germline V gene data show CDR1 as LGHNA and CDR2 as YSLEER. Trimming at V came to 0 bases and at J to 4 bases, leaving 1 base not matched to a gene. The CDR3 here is CASSQEDRVYGYTF. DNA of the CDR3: TGCGCCAGCAGCCAAGAGGACAGGGTCTATGGCTACACCTTC.

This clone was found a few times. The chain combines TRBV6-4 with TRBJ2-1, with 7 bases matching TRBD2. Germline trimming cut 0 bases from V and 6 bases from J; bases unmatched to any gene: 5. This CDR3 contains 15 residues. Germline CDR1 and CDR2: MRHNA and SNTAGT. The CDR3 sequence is CASSDSTAGVNEQFF. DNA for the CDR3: TGTGCCAGCAGTGACTCGACGGCGGGAGTCAATGAGCAGTTCTTC.

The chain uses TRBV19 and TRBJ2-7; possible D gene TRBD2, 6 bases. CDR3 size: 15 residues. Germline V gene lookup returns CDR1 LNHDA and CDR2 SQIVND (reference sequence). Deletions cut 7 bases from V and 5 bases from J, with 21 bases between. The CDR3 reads CASKATAEGRHEQYF. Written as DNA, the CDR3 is TGTGCCAGTAAAGCTACGGCGGAGGGACGTCACGAGCAGTACTTC.

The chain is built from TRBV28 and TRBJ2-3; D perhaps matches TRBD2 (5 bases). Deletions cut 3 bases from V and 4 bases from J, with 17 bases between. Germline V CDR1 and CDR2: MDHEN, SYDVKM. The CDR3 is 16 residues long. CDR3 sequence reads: CASSFRDFMTADTQYF. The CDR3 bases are TGTGCCAGCAGTTTCCGGGATTTTATGACCGCAGATACGCAGTATTTT.

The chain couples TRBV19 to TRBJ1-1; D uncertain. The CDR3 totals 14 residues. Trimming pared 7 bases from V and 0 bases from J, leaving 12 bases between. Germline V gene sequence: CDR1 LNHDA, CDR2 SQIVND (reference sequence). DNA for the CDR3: TGTGCCAGTAAAGGCGATACTATGAACACTGAAGCTTTCTTT. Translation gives CASKGDTMNTEAFF.

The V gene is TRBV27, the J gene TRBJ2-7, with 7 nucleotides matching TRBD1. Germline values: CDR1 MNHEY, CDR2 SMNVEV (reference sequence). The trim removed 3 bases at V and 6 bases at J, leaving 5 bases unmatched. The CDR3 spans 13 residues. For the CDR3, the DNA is TGTGCCAGCAGTTTCGACAGGGCCGGCGAGCAGTACGTC. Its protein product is CASSFDRAGEQYV.

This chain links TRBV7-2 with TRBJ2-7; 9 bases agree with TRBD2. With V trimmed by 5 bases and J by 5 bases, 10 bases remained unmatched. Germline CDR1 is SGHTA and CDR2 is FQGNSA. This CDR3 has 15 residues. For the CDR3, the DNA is TGTGCCAGCAGCAGACTAGCGGCCCAGTGGGACGAGCAGTACGTC. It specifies CASSRLAAQWDEQYV.

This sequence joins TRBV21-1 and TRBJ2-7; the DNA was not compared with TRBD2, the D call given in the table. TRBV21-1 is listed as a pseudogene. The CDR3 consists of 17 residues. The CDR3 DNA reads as TGTGCCAGCAGCAAATCTAGCCGGGACTACGGAGTCGACGAGCAGTACGTC. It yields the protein CASSKSSRDYGVDEQYV.

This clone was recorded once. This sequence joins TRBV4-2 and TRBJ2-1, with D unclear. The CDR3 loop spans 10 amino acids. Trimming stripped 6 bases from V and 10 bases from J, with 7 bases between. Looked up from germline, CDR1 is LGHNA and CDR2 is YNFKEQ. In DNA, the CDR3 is TGTGCCAGCAGAGACGGGGAGCAGTTCTTC. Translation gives CASRDGEQFF.

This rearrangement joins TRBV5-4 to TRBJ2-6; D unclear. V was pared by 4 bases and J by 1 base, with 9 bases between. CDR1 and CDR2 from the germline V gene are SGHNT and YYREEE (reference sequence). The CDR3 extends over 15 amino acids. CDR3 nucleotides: TGTGCCAGCAGCCCCCACCGGTCTGGGGCCAACGTCCTGACTTTC. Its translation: CASSPHRSGANVLTF.

CDR3 sequence (DNA): TGTGCCAGCAGCCTAAGGGGGGGAACGTACCAAGAGACCCAGTACTTC. It yields the protein CASSLRGGTYQETQYF. This chain connects TRBV7-9 to TRBJ2-5; a weak D match, TRBD2 (7 bases). The length of the CDR3 is 16 residues. Germline assignment: CDR1 SEHNR and CDR2 FQNEAQ (reference sequence). Trimming cost V 5 bases and J 0 bases, with 16 bases left between them.

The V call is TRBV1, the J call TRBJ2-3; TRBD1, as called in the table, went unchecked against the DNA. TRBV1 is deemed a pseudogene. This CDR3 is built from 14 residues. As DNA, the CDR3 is TGCACCAGCAGCCAAGAGGGGGCGGCCGATACGCAGTATTTT. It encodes CTSSQEGAADTQYF.

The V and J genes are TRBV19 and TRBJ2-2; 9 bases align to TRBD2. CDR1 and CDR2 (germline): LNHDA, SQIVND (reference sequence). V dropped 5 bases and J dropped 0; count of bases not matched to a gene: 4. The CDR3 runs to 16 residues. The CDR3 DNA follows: TGTGCCAGTAGTGCCCAGCGGGGGGCGAACACCGGGGAGCTGTTTTTT. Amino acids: CASSAQRGANTGELFF.

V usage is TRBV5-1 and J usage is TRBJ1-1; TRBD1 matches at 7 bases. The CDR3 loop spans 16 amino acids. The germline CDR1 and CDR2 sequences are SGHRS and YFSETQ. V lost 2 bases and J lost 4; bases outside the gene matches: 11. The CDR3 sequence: CASSLVTGSEATEAFF. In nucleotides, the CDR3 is TGCGCCAGCAGCTTAGTGACAGGGAGCGAGGCCACTGAAGCTTTCTTT.

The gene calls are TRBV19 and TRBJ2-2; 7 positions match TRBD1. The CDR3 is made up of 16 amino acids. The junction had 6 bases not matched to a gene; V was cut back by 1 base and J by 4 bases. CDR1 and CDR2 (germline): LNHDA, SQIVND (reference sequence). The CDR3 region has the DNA TGTGCCAGTAGTATAGTAAGGGGGCAAGGCACCGGGGAGCTGTTTTTT. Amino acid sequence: CASSIVRGQGTGELFF.

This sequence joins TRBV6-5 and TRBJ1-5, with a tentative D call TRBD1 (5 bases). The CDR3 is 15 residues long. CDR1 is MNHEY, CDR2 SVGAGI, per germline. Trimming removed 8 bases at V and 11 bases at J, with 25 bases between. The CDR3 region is CASSAGSGGRWAQHF. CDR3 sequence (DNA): TGTGCCAGCTCGGCCGGCAGCGGGGGACGGTGGGCCCAGCATTTT.

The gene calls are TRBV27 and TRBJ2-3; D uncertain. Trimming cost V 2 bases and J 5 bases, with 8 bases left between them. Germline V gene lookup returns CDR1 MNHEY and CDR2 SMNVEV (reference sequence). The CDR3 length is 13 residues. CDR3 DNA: TGTGCCAGCAGTTTACTTCCCCTAGATACGCAGTATTTT. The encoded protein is CASSLLPLDTQYF.

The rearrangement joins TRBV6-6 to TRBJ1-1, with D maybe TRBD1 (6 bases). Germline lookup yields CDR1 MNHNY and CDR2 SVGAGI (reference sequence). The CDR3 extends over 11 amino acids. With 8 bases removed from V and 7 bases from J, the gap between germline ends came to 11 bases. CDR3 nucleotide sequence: TGTGCCAGCTCCGAGGGGGATGAAGCTTTCTTT. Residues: CASSEGDEAFF.

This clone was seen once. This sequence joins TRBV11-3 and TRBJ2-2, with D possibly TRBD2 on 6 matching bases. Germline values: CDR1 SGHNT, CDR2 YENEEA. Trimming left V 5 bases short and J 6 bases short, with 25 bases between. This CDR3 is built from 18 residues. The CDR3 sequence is CASSPALAGFGYAGELFF. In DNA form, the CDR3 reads TGTGCCAGCAGCCCGGCTTTGGCGGGATTCGGATACGCCGGGGAGCTGTTTTTT.

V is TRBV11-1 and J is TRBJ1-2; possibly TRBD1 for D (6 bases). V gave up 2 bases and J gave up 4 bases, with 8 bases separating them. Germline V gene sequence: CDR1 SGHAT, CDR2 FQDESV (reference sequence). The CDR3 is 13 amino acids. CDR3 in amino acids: CASSLPGAYGYTF. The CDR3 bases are TGTGCCAGCAGCTTACCAGGGGCCTATGGCTACACCTTC. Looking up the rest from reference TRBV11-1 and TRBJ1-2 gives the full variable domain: EAEVAQSPRYKITEKSQAVAFWCDPISGHATLYWYRQILGQGPELLVQFQDESVVDDSQLPKDRFSAERLKGVDSTLKIQPAELGDSAMYLCASSLPGAYGYTFGSGTRLTVV.

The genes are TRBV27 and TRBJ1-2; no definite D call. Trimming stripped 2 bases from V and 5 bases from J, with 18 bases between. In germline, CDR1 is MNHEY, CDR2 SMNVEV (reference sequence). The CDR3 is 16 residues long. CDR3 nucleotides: TGTGCCAGCAGTTTACTCCCAGACAATCTATGGTATGGCTACACCTTC. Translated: CASSLLPDNLWYGYTF.

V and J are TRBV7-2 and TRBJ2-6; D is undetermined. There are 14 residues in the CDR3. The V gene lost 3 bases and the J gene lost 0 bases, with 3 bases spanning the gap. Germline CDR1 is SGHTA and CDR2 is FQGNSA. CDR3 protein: CASSLSSGANVLTF. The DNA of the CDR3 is TGTGCCAGCAGCTTGAGCTCTGGGGCCAACGTCCTGACTTTC.